Below, one TCR beta chain is given with its context. What it binds is unknown. This sample is drawn from a study of CD8+ T cells in alopecia areata. Across the whole study: Among treated patients, oral tofacitinib was administered at 5 to 10 mg twice daily.

Isolated RNA was reverse transcribed into cDNA used as the sequencing template. TCRdb keeps only in-frame clones here, not all; method: immunoSEQ multiplex PCR. The top ten hold roughly 17% of the sample, which has some 170,000 clones, around 58% seen once. V shed 5 bases, J shed 0 bases, and the junction held 8 bases outside the gene matches. The CDR3 covers 17 residues. The germline V gene encodes CDR1 SGHTA and CDR2 FQGTGA. Study-level results: Just one nonresponder means the tie between baseline CD8+ expansion and response stays uncertain. Significant decreases in scalp clonality and expanded CD8+ clones followed tofacitinib treatment. In scalp and blood during tofacitinib, many expanded lesional clones persisted.

Treatment specified: oral pan-JAK inhibitor, 5-10 mg twice daily. The chain uses TRBV7-3 and TRBJ2-1; 9 nucleotides agree with TRBD1. Sequencing used CD4+ T cells sorted from blood, obtained between weeks 55 and 65, from a patient treated with tofacitinib. This sequence originates from a human donor with alopecia areata. The DNA of the CDR3 is TGTGCCAGCAGCCCGGGACAGGGAGGAACCTCCTACAATGAGCAGTTCTTC. Translating gives CASSPGQGGTSYNEQFF.